The rows below give T cell receptor beta chains drawn from one sample of a study of blood T cells in healthy people across ages. TCRdb re-derived calls from the 5' RACE reads in MiXCR, one entry per CDR3 protein. The sample consists of under 2,000,000 distinct CDR3 sequences, just under 50% of them appearing once. Sequencing used blood. Source of these receptors: a woman aged 40-49 years in good health. Each CDR3 is given with its conserved first and last residue. The order of the fields is D gene, V gene, J gene, clone size, CDR3 DNA, CDR3 protein. A D gene is named only where the DNA matches it firmly. Part of the rows lack a size; the others show once, few, many or a class for expanded clones.

d_gene: .; v_gene: TRBV5-1; j_gene: TRBJ1-1; abundance: .; CDR3nt: TGCGCCAGCAACGGGGCGGGCGGCACTGAAGCTTTCTTT; CDR3aa: CASNGAGGTEAFF
d_gene: .; v_gene: TRBV27; j_gene: TRBJ1-4; abundance: .; CDR3nt: TGTGCCAGCAGTTTAGCAATGGGGATACGGGATGAAAAACTGTTTTTT; CDR3aa: CASSLAMGIRDEKLFF
d_gene: TRBD1; v_gene: TRBV6-5; j_gene: TRBJ1-2; abundance: .; CDR3nt: TGTGCCAGCAGTAAGGGACAGGGGGATGGCTGCACCTTC; CDR3aa: CASSKGQGDGCTF
d_gene: TRBD2; v_gene: TRBV20-1; j_gene: TRBJ2-5; abundance: .; CDR3nt: TGCAGCCGCCGGGGGGTAGAGACCCAGTACTTC; CDR3aa: CSRRGVETQYF
d_gene: TRBD1; v_gene: TRBV6-1; j_gene: TRBJ1-5; abundance: .; CDR3nt: TGTGCCAGCAGTGGAGACAGGGGCTCCCACCCTCAGCCCCAGCATTTT; CDR3aa: CASSGDRGSHPQPQHF
d_gene: .; v_gene: TRBV12-3/TRBV12-4; j_gene: TRBJ2-7; abundance: .; CDR3nt: TGTGCCAGCAGTTCAGTGTTTAGGGACGGGCTATACGAGCAGTACTTC; CDR3aa: CASSSVFRDGLYEQYF
d_gene: .; v_gene: TRBV20-1; j_gene: TRBJ2-5; abundance: .; CDR3nt: TGCAGTGCTAGACCTCTGGGAGGGGGGGAGACCCAGTACTTC; CDR3aa: CSARPLGGGETQYF
d_gene: TRBD2; v_gene: TRBV20-1; j_gene: TRBJ2-5; abundance: .; CDR3nt: TGCAGTGCAGACCGCGGACGAGCGGGGGTGGGGACCCAGTACTTC; CDR3aa: CSADRGRAGVGTQYF
d_gene: .; v_gene: TRBV6-2/TRBV6-3; j_gene: TRBJ1-2; abundance: few; CDR3nt: TGTGCCACCACTTATCGGGACTACTTCTTTGGCTACACCTTC; CDR3aa: CATTYRDYFFGYTF
d_gene: .; v_gene: TRBV4-1; j_gene: TRBJ1-1; abundance: .; CDR3nt: TGCGCCAGCAGCCAAGAAGGCCCCAGGGCGGGGAAAGCTTTCTTT; CDR3aa: CASSQEGPRAGKAFF
d_gene: .; v_gene: TRBV12-3/TRBV12-4; j_gene: TRBJ2-3; abundance: .; CDR3nt: TGTGCCAGCAGTTTTTCGGCCTCCAAGGCAGATACGCAGTATTTT; CDR3aa: CASSFSASKADTQYF
d_gene: .; v_gene: TRBV24-1; j_gene: TRBJ2-5; abundance: few; CDR3nt: TGTGCCACCCAACAGGCCTCGTACCAAGAGACCCAGTACTTC; CDR3aa: CATQQASYQETQYF
d_gene: TRBD1; v_gene: TRBV4-1; j_gene: TRBJ1-2; abundance: few; CDR3nt: TGCGCCAGCAGCCAAGGAGGACAGGCCGGCTATGGCTACACCTTC; CDR3aa: CASSQGGQAGYGYTF
d_gene: .; v_gene: TRBV5-1; j_gene: TRBJ2-5; abundance: few; CDR3nt: TGCGCCAGCAGCTTTACTCAGCGCCAAGAGACCCAGTACTTC; CDR3aa: CASSFTQRQETQYF
d_gene: TRBD1; v_gene: TRBV12-3/TRBV12-4; j_gene: TRBJ2-6; abundance: .; CDR3nt: TGTGCCAGCAGTCCGGGGACAGGTGGGGCCAACGTCCTGACTTTC; CDR3aa: CASSPGTGGANVLTF
d_gene: TRBD1; v_gene: TRBV20-1; j_gene: TRBJ1-2; abundance: .; CDR3nt: TGCAGTGTAAGGGACAGGGCAAACTATGGCTACACCTTC; CDR3aa: CSVRDRANYGYTF
d_gene: .; v_gene: TRBV12-3/TRBV12-4; j_gene: TRBJ2-3; abundance: once; CDR3nt: TGTGCCAGCAGTGTAACCGGGGGTGCGGCTACGCAGTATTTT; CDR3aa: CASSVTGGAATQYF
d_gene: .; v_gene: TRBV20-1; j_gene: TRBJ2-4; abundance: few; CDR3nt: TGCAGTGCACCCCGACTCCCTCAGAACATTCAGTACTTC; CDR3aa: CSAPRLPQNIQYF
d_gene: .; v_gene: TRBV7-2; j_gene: TRBJ1-2; abundance: .; CDR3nt: TGTGCCAGCAGCAAAATAGGGACCGACTCCGCTAGATACGATGGCTACACCTTC; CDR3aa: CASSKIGTDSARYDGYTF
d_gene: TRBD2; v_gene: TRBV27; j_gene: TRBJ2-3; abundance: .; CDR3nt: TGTGCCAGCAGTCCGCGGACTAGCCAAGATACGCAGTATTTT; CDR3aa: CASSPRTSQDTQYF
d_gene: .; v_gene: TRBV29-1; j_gene: TRBJ2-3; abundance: .; CDR3nt: TGCAGCGTTTCGGAGGTCTCGGCAGATACGCAGTATTTT; CDR3aa: CSVSEVSADTQYF
d_gene: TRBD1; v_gene: TRBV12-3/TRBV12-4; j_gene: TRBJ1-5; abundance: .; CDR3nt: TGTGCCAGCAGATCCGGGACAGGGGCTAATCAGCCCCAGCATTTT; CDR3aa: CASRSGTGANQPQHF
d_gene: .; v_gene: TRBV4-3; j_gene: TRBJ2-3; abundance: few; CDR3nt: TGCGCCAGCAGCCAAGATATCAGTCGGGATACGCAGTATTTT; CDR3aa: CASSQDISRDTQYF
d_gene: TRBD1; v_gene: TRBV25-1; j_gene: TRBJ2-5; abundance: few; CDR3nt: TGTGCCAGCAGTGACTTGGGGACAGGGACAGAGACCCAGTACTTC; CDR3aa: CASSDLGTGTETQYF
d_gene: .; v_gene: TRBV27; j_gene: TRBJ2-7; abundance: many; CDR3nt: TGTGCCAGCAGTCTTTCTTCCAGCTCCTACGAGCAGTACTTC; CDR3aa: CASSLSSSSYEQYF
d_gene: .; v_gene: TRBV5-1; j_gene: TRBJ1-6; abundance: .; CDR3nt: TGCGCCAGCAGCTTGGGGACGGCCCAATCACCCCTCCACTTT; CDR3aa: CASSLGTAQSPLHF
d_gene: .; v_gene: TRBV5-1; j_gene: TRBJ2-5; abundance: few; CDR3nt: TGCGCCAGCAGCGTTAGGGAGATACAGGGGACCCAGTACTTC; CDR3aa: CASSVREIQGTQYF
d_gene: .; v_gene: TRBV28; j_gene: TRBJ2-3; abundance: .; CDR3nt: TGTGCCAGCAGGCGGGCCTTCGAGGGATCAGATACGCAGTATTTT; CDR3aa: CASRRAFEGSDTQYF
d_gene: .; v_gene: TRBV20-1; j_gene: TRBJ2-7; abundance: .; CDR3nt: TGCAGTGGCTCTAGTAGGGGTCCGTCTACCTACGAGCAGTACTTC; CDR3aa: CSGSSRGPSTYEQYF
d_gene: TRBD2; v_gene: TRBV7-2; j_gene: TRBJ2-1; abundance: once; CDR3nt: TGTACCAGCAGCTTAGCGCACGGGGGGGCGTTTAATGAGCAGTTCTTC; CDR3aa: CTSSLAHGGAFNEQFF
d_gene: TRBD1; v_gene: TRBV5-6; j_gene: TRBJ2-1; abundance: .; CDR3nt: TGTGCCAGCAGCTTGGGACAGGGGAGTTTTACGGCTGAGCAGTTCTTC; CDR3aa: CASSLGQGSFTAEQFF
d_gene: .; v_gene: TRBV6-2/TRBV6-3; j_gene: TRBJ2-3; abundance: .; CDR3nt: TGTGCCAGCAGTTACGGGGACTGGTTCGCAGATACGCAGTATTTT; CDR3aa: CASSYGDWFADTQYF
d_gene: .; v_gene: TRBV18; j_gene: TRBJ2-5; abundance: .; CDR3nt: TGTGCCAGCTCACCAACAAGGGGCAACCAAGAGACCCAGTACTTC; CDR3aa: CASSPTRGNQETQYF
d_gene: .; v_gene: TRBV20-1; j_gene: TRBJ2-3; abundance: few; CDR3nt: TGCAGTGCTGGTTTTATGGGTACAGATACGCAGTATTTT; CDR3aa: CSAGFMGTDTQYF
d_gene: .; v_gene: TRBV6-5; j_gene: TRBJ2-1; abundance: .; CDR3nt: TGTGCCAGCAGTTCAGCCCCTAGAGGGAACAATGAGCAGTTCTTC; CDR3aa: CASSSAPRGNNEQFF
d_gene: .; v_gene: TRBV25-1; j_gene: TRBJ1-1; abundance: once; CDR3nt: TGTGCCAGCAGTGAATTAGGCGGCAGGGTCTCCACTGAAGCTTTCTTT; CDR3aa: CASSELGGRVSTEAFF
d_gene: .; v_gene: TRBV4-1; j_gene: TRBJ2-1; abundance: few; CDR3nt: TGCGCCAGCAGCCAAGATGAATTACCCACTAGTCCCCTTCCCACCTACAATGAGCAGTTCTTC; CDR3aa: CASSQDELPTSPLPTYNEQFF